Below, 6 T cell receptor beta chains from the same sample are listed, as sequenced in a study of blood T cell repertoires in COVID-19. TCRdb keeps only in-frame clones here, not all; method: immunoSEQ multiplex PCR. The data contain under 350,000 clones, around four fifths of them singletons. Sequencing input: peripheral blood. These receptors were obtained from a man in his sixties who had recovered from COVID-19.

The chain links TRBV2 to TRBJ1-3, with 7 bases lining up with TRBD1. The CDR3 runs to 16 residues. The junction had 7 bases not matched to a gene; V was cut back by 1 base and J by 4 bases. Germline V gene sequence: CDR1 SNHLY, CDR2 FYNNEI. This CDR3 reads CASSEEGANFGNTIYF. CDR3 DNA: TGTGCCAGCAGTGAAGAGGGGGCCAATTTCGGAAACACCATATATTTT.

CDR3: CASSQFTGTAYSNQPQHF. The CDR3 DNA is TGTGCCAGCAGCCAATTTACCGGGACAGCATATAGCAATCAGCCCCAGCATTTT. The chain couples TRBV5-6 to TRBJ1-5; 7 nucleotides match TRBD1. Germline V gives CDR1 SGHDT, CDR2 YYEEEE. After removal of 4 bases from V and 0 bases from J, the junction contained 13 bases not matched to a gene. CDR3 size: 18 residues.

This sequence joins TRBV7-9 and TRBJ2-3, with 7 nucleotides matching TRBD2. V gave up 5 bases and J gave up 3 bases; unmatched junction bases: 2. This CDR3 is 13 amino acids long. Germline V gene lookup returns CDR1 SEHNR and CDR2 FQNEAQ (reference sequence). CDR3 protein: CASSRAGTDTQYF. For the CDR3, the DNA is TGTGCCAGCAGCCGAGCGGGGACAGATACGCAGTATTTT.

The CDR3 loop is CASSLSSSGANVLTF. For the CDR3, the DNA is TGTGCCAGCAGCCTGAGCTCCTCTGGGGCCAACGTCCTGACTTTC. The rearrangement links TRBV3-1 (or the pseudogene TRBV3-2) to TRBJ2-6; D not certain. CDR3 length equals 15 residues. V lost 4 bases and J lost 0, with 7 bases in between. Germline CDR1 and CDR2: LGHDT and YNNKEL (reference sequence).

The chain couples TRBV18 to TRBJ1-4; D uncertain. CDR3 length: 15 residues. V was clipped by 2 bases and J by 2 bases, with 9 bases between them. Germline CDR1 KGHSH, CDR2 LQKENI. As DNA, the CDR3 is TGTGCCAGCTCACCAGGGCTGGGCACTAATGAAAAACTGTTTTTT. This encodes CASSPGLGTNEKLFF.

The table lists this clone with a few counts. The chain is built from TRBV19 and TRBJ1-1; weak D call: TRBD1 (6 bases). The CDR3 is 17 residues long. Germline V gene data show CDR1 as LNHDA and CDR2 as SQIVND (reference sequence). V lost 7 bases to trimming and J lost 1 base, with 22 bases between them. CDR3 nucleotides: TGTGCCAGTACCCCCCGGCAGGCCGGGGGGCGGAACACTGAAGCTTTCTTT. It specifies CASTPRQAGGRNTEAFF.